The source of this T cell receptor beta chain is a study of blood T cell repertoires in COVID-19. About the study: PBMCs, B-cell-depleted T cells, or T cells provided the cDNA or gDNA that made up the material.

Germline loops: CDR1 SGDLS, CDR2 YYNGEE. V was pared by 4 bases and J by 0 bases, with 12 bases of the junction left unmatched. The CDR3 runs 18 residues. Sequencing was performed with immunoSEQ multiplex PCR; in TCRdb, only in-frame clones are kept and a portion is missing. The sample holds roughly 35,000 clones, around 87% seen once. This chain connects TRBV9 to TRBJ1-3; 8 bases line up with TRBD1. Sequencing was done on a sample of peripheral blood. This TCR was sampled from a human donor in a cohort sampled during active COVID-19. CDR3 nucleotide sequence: TGTGCCAGCAGCCCCACAGTGGACAGGGACTACTCTGGAAACACCATATATTTT. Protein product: CASSPTVDRDYSGNTIYF. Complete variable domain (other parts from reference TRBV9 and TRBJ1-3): DSGVTQTPKHLITATGQRVTLRCSPRSGDLSVYWYQQSLDQGLQFLIQYYNGEERAKGNILERFSAQQFPDLHSELNLSSLELGDSALYFCASSPTVDRDYSGNTIYFGEGSWLTVV.